This entry describes one T cell receptor (beta chain). Its antigen is currently unknown. Individually, cDNA molecules had unique molecular identifiers attached to them. TCRdb passed the 5' RACE reads through MiXCR, listing each CDR3 protein once. Of 95,000 to 120,000 distinct CDR3 sequences in the sample, 12% are singletons; the top ten hold around 3%. This entry belongs to a study of early T cells in non-severe SARS-CoV-2 infection. Study details: Chains from this unsorted whole-blood bulk RNA could not be paired. Findings and caveats of the study: Matching with VDJdb favored anti-spike CD8 responses (missing private and CD4 specificities).

CDR1 is SEHNR and CDR2 is FQNEAQ in the germline V gene (reference sequence). V lost 1 base and J lost 6, with 16 bases in between. The CDR3 sequence is 17 residues long. V is TRBV7-9 and J is TRBJ1-6; a possible D gene is TRBD1 (6 bases). The sample taken for sequencing was whole blood. This clonotype was obtained from an adult who was a healthcare worker with PCR-confirmed SARS-CoV-2 infection or an uninfected control (not recorded which). CDR3 amino acids: CASSLGPHRGGNSPLHF. In DNA, the CDR3 is TGTGCCAGCAGCTTAGGTCCACACCGAGGGGGTAATTCACCCCTCCACTTT.